Presented here are 3 T cell receptor beta chains from one specimen sequenced in a study of cytomegalovirus exposure and HLA in healthy donors. A multiplex PCR was run with 60 Vbeta primers and 13 Jbeta primers. TCRdb keeps only in-frame clones here, not all; method: immunoSEQ multiplex PCR. The sample has 150,000 to 200,000 clones; approximately 80% are singletons. Sequencing was done on a sample of PBMCs. These receptors all stem from a woman aged 45-59 years in good health and CMV-seronegative.

The V gene is TRBV18, the J gene TRBJ2-7; the match to TRBD2 covers 7 bases. The ends lost 4 bases at V and 3 bases at J; junction bases unmatched: 18. CDR1 is KGHSH, CDR2 LQKENI, per germline. This CDR3 is built from 18 residues. CDR3 nucleotides: TGTGCCAGCTCACGTGGGCTTTCCGGGAGGCGGACCCACTACGAGCAGTACTTC. Protein: CASSRGLSGRRTHYEQYF.

This clone has a handful of counts. The V gene is TRBV9, the J gene TRBJ2-7; 8 nucleotides align to TRBD2. Germline V gene lookup returns CDR1 SGDLS and CDR2 YYNGEE. The CDR3 has 15 amino acids. Trimming removed 0 bases from V and 0 bases from J; junction bases left unmatched: 2. The CDR3 sequence is CASSVGLAGSYEQYF. CDR3 bases: TGTGCCAGCAGCGTAGGGCTAGCGGGCTCCTACGAGCAGTACTTC. Drawing the rest from reference TRBV9 and TRBJ2-7, the complete variable domain is DSGVTQTPKHLITATGQRVTLRCSPRSGDLSVYWYQQSLDQGLQFLIQYYNGEERAKGNILERFSAQQFPDLHSELNLSSLELGDSALYFCASSVGLAGSYEQYFGPGTRLTVT.

V usage is TRBV19 and J usage is TRBJ2-5; no clear D. The ends were cut back, 3 bases at V and 3 bases at J, with 8 bases in the middle. Germline V gives CDR1 LNHDA, CDR2 SQIVND (reference sequence). The CDR3 is 13 residues long. CDR3 amino acids: CASSMRQKETQYF. CDR3 coding DNA: TGTGCCAGTAGTATGCGGCAAAAAGAGACCCAGTACTTC.